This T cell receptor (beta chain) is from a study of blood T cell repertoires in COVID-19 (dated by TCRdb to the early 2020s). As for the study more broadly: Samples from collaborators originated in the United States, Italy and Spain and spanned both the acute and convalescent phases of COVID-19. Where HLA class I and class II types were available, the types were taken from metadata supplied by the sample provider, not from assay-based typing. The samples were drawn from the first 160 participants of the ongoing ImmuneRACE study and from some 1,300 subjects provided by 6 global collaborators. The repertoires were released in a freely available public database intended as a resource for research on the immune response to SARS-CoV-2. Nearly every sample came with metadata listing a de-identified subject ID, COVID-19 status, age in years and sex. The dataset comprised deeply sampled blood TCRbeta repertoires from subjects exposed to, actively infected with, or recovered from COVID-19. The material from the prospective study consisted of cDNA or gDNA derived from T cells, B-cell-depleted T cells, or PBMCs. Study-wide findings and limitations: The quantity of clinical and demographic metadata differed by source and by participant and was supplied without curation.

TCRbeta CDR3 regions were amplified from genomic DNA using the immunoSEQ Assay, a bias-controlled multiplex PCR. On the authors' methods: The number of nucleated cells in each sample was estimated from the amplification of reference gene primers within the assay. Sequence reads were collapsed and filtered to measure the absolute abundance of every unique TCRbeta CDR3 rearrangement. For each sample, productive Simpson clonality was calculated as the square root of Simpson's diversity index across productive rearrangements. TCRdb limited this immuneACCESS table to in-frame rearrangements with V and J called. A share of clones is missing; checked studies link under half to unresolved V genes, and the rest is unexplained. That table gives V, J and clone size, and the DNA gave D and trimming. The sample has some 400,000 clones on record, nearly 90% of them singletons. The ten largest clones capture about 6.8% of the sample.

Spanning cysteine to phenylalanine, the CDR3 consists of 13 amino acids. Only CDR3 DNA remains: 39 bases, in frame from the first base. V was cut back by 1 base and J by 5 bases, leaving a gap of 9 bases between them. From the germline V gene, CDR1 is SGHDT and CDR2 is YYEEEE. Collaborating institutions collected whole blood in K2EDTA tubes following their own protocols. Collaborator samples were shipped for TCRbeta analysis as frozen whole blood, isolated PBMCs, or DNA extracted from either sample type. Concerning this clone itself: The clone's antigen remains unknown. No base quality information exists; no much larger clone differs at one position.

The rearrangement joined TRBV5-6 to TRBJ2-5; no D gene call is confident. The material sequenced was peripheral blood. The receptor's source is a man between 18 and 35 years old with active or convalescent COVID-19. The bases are TGTGCCAGCAGCTTGCCTCAGGTGGAGACCCAGTACTTC. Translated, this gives CASSLPQVETQYF.